The 32 T cell receptor beta chains reported below all come from one sample, sequenced in a study of post-analysis software for immune sequencing data (dated by TCRdb to about 2015). The full study reports these points: About 5 TRBV segments, including TRBV5-6, TRBV5-1 and TRBV20-1, were significantly more frequent in patients than controls.

The library was generated by PCR. The listed sequencing device is Illumina HiSeq 2500. Unique molecular identifiers were incorporated into TCR beta cDNA libraries to reduce PCR and sequencing biases. TCRdb reprocessing: public reads trimmed at Q25 with fastp, clones called with MiXCR, in-frame beta chains kept. For every CDR3 protein sequence, its rows merge into one entry that carries the most common genes and DNA. This sample holds 650,000 to 900,000 distinct CDR3 sequences; about half were observed only once. The top ten constitute approximately 4.4% of the sample. What these receptors recognize is not known. Specimen: blood. The receptors here all came from a girl under 18 with multiple sclerosis.

This clonotype was picked up a small number of times. V is TRBV5-6 and J is TRBJ2-3, with 7 bases identical to TRBD1. The CDR3 extends over 14 amino acids. Trimming cost V 5 bases and J 2 bases; bases outside gene matches: 5. Germline lookup yields CDR1 SGHDT and CDR2 YYEEEE. This CDR3 is CASSPTGFTDTQYF. The CDR3 DNA reads as TGTGCCAGCAGTCCGACAGGGTTCACAGATACGCAGTATTTT.

To note about this clonotype: A read error may produce the germline difference seen at one junction end. The chain recombines TRBV7-9 with TRBJ2-1, with D possibly TRBD1 on 6 matching bases. Near its end, the DNA agrees better with TRBJ2-7, so the J call may be wrong. The CDR3 is 12 residues long. Germline V lookup: CDR1 SEHNR, CDR2 FQNEAQ (reference sequence). The CDR3 DNA reads TGCGCCAGCAGCGCCAGGGGTAACGAGCAGTACTTC. Translated: CASSARGNEQYF.

This clonotype has ten or more counts. The gene calls are TRBV7-9 and TRBJ1-2, with D unclear. The CDR3 covers 14 residues. Looked up from germline, CDR1 is SEHNR and CDR2 is FQNEAQ (reference sequence). V lost 1 base, J lost 0 bases, and 6 bases lay in between. CDR3 residues: CASSLGRSNYGYTF. The CDR3 DNA reads as TGTGCCAGCAGCTTAGGACGGTCTAACTATGGCTACACCTTC.

This clonotype has only a few counts. The CDR3 bases are TGCGCCAGCAGCTCCACAGGGATGAACGGCGAGCAGTACTTC. This encodes CASSSTGMNGEQYF. This chain uses TRBV5-1 with TRBJ2-7; weak D call: TRBD1 (6 bases). Germline V lookup: CDR1 SGHRS, CDR2 YFSETQ. This CDR3 is built from 14 residues. Trimming took 3 bases from V and 6 from J, leaving 16 bases between them.

The CDR3 DNA reads as TGTGCCAGCAGCTTTGGGGGAGGTTTCACTGAAGCTTTCTTT. Encoded protein: CASSFGGGFTEAFF. This chain joins TRBV7-6 and TRBJ1-1; D perhaps matches TRBD1 (5 bases). This CDR3 has 14 amino acids. Per the germline V gene, CDR1 is SGHVS and CDR2 is FNYEAQ. V was cut by 3 bases and J by 4 bases, with 12 bases left in between.

The V gene is TRBV29-1, the J gene TRBJ2-3; perhaps TRBD2 as D (6 bases). The CDR3 spans 14 residues. Germline CDR1 reads SQVTM; CDR2 reads ANQGSEA. V dropped 7 bases and J dropped 0 bases, with 14 bases sitting between them. CDR3 sequence (DNA): TGCAGCGGGCGCCTTGGGGGGAGCACAGATACGCAGTATTTT. Its translation: CSGRLGGSTDTQYF.

This clonotype showed up just a few times. This chain connects TRBV12-3 or TRBV12-4 to TRBJ2-7, with no clear D. This CDR3 comprises 15 residues. Trimming stripped 7 bases from V and 0 bases from J, with 16 bases between. As DNA, the CDR3 is TGTGCCAGCACCCTTCGAGTAGACGGCTCCTACGAGCAGTACTTC. This translates into CASTLRVDGSYEQYF.

A note on this clonotype: At one end the junction does not follow the germline gene, possibly because of a read error. V usage is TRBV12-5 and J usage is TRBJ2-7; D gene ambiguous. CDR1 and CDR2 (germline): LGHNT, FRNRAP. The CDR3 runs 11 residues. The CDR3, as DNA: TGTGCGAGTGGCCGAGACTACGAGCAGTACTTC. Residues: CASGRDYEQYF.

This clonotype was counted between two and nine times. The chain links TRBV9 to TRBJ1-2; D is unresolved. Germline loops: CDR1 SGDLS, CDR2 YYNGEE. The CDR3 covers 14 residues. V shed 3 bases and J shed 7 bases, with 16 bases lying between them. CDR3 in DNA: TGTGCCAGCAGCGGTTTCCGGGAGGCTTCTGGCTACACCTTC. The encoded protein is CASSGFREASGYTF.

The chain employs TRBV29-1 and TRBJ1-1; no reliable D call. This CDR3 has 13 amino acids. The germline V and J ends were trimmed by 7 bases and 4 bases, with 16 bases remaining between them. The germline CDR1 and CDR2 sequences are SQVTM and ANQGSEA. CDR3 sequence: CSAGEGPGTEAFF. CDR3 nucleotide sequence: TGCAGCGCCGGAGAGGGCCCGGGCACTGAAGCTTTCTTT.

The chain employs TRBV28 and TRBJ2-5; 11 bases agree with TRBD1. V shed 6 bases and J 5 bases; nucleotides not matched to a gene: 11. The V gene's germline CDR1 is MDHEN and CDR2 SYDVKM. The CDR3 covers 16 residues. The chain's CDR3 is CASSPTPGTGGETQYF. The CDR3 DNA follows: TGTGCCAGCAGCCCGACCCCCGGGACAGGGGGGGAGACCCAGTACTTC.

The rearrangement joins TRBV6-2 or TRBV6-3 to TRBJ2-1; 10 bases fit TRBD2. The end of the DNA is better explained by TRBJ2-7, so the J call may be wrong. This CDR3 contains 16 residues. Germline-derived CDR1 and CDR2 are MNHEY and SVGEGT. The CDR3, as DNA: TGTGCCAGCAGTCCGGCCCTAGCGGGAGTTGGCAATGAGCAGTACTTC. This gives the protein CASSPALAGVGNEQYF.

The V gene is TRBV24-1, the J gene TRBJ2-5; D gene unclear. This CDR3 has 15 amino acids. Germline CDR1 KGHDR, CDR2 SFDVKD. Between the trimmed V and J ends, which lost 0 bases and 0 bases, there was a span of 7 bases. The DNA of the CDR3 is TGTGCCACCAGTGATTTGACGGCAAACCAAGAGACCCAGTACTTC. Encoded protein: CATSDLTANQETQYF.

Comments on this clonotype: Germline is not matched at one junction end, which may reflect a read error. The chain's CDR3 is CASSLAGLAVAKNIQYF. The CDR3 DNA reads TGCGCCAGCAGTTTAGCAGGGCTGGCGGTAGCCAAAAACATTCAGTACTTC. This chain joins TRBV12-3 or TRBV12-4 and TRBJ2-4; a weak D match, TRBD1 (5 bases). The CDR3 is made up of 17 amino acids.

This rearrangement joins TRBV20-1 to TRBJ2-3; D gene unclear. Looked up from germline, CDR1 is DFQATT and CDR2 is SNEGSKA (reference sequence). Trimming cost V 4 bases and J 2 bases, with 16 bases left between them. CDR3 length equals 15 residues. CDR3 DNA sequence: TGCAGTGCTATAGGTAGTAAGAGTTTCACAGATACGCAGTATTTT. Translating it yields CSAIGSKSFTDTQYF.

There are a few counts of this clonotype. The chain carries TRBV18 and TRBJ2-5; D remains ambiguous. The CDR3 is 14 amino acids. V lost 3 bases, J lost 5 bases, and 13 bases lay in between. Germline V gene data show CDR1 as KGHSH and CDR2 as LQKENI. The CDR3 reads CASSPSAESETQYF. CDR3 sequence (DNA): TGTGCCAGCTCACCGTCCGCGGAGTCGGAGACCCAGTACTTC.

The sample holds a few counts of this clonotype. The CDR3 nucleotides read TGTGCCAGCAGTTCCAGGCACGAGCAGTACTTC. Its translation: CASSSRHEQYF. The rearrangement joins TRBV6-6 to TRBJ2-7; D is unclear. Germline CDR1 and CDR2: MNHNY and SVGAGI (reference sequence). The CDR3 extends over 11 amino acids. V was trimmed by 4 bases and J by 5 bases, leaving 6 bases between them.

In its sample, this clonotype was seen a few times. The chain carries TRBV20-1 and TRBJ1-1; 10 bases align to TRBD1. The CDR3 runs 17 residues. V lost 0 bases and J lost 4; bases outside the gene matches: 11. The germline gives CDR1 DFQATT, CDR2 SNEGSKA (reference sequence). The CDR3 nucleotides read TGCAGTGCTAGAGATCTTAGTTGGACAGGGGGTTCCACTGAAGCTTTCTTT. It codes for CSARDLSWTGGSTEAFF.

This clonotype was observed a handful of times. The chain combines TRBV2 with TRBJ2-1, with 7 bases aligning to TRBD2. J lost 7 bases, V lost 10 bases, and 10 bases had no gene match. Germline values: CDR1 SNHLY, CDR2 FYNNEI. The CDR3 length is 13 residues. The CDR3, as DNA: TGTGCCACTAAGCGGGACCTAGCTAATGAGCAGTTCTTC. Its protein is CATKRDLANEQFF.

This clonotype was picked up a small number of times. J is TRBJ2-1 and V is TRBV24-1, with D unclear. Looked up from germline, CDR1 is KGHDR and CDR2 is SFDVKD. Trimming removed 4 bases at V and 6 bases at J, with 18 bases between. CDR3 size: 16 residues. CDR3 sequence reads: CATSDPQAPKGNEQFF. For the CDR3, the DNA is TGTGCCACCAGTGACCCGCAAGCTCCAAAGGGCAATGAGCAGTTCTTC.

The rearrangement joins TRBV5-5 to TRBJ1-2; unclear D gene. Trimming took 0 bases from V and 0 from J, leaving 21 bases between them. The germline V gene encodes CDR1 SGHKS and CDR2 YYEKEE (reference sequence). The CDR3 totals 19 residues. DNA for the CDR3: TGTGCCAGCAGCTTGGACGGGTCGGACCTCGGTCTGGCTAACTATGGCTACACCTTC. It yields the protein CASSLDGSDLGLANYGYTF. The full variable domain, rest sourced from reference TRBV5-5 and TRBJ1-2, is DAGVTQSPTHLIKTRGQQVTLRCSPISGHKSVSWYQQVLGQGPQFIFQYYEKEERGRGNFPDRFSARQFPNYSSELNVNALLLGDSALYLCASSLDGSDLGLANYGYTFGSGTRLTVV.

This chain joins TRBV7-9 and TRBJ1-1; D perhaps matches TRBD1 (6 bases). V lost 5 bases, J lost 7 bases, and 8 bases lay in between. The CDR3 sequence is 11 residues long. The germline V gene encodes CDR1 SEHNR and CDR2 FQNEAQ (reference sequence). CDR3 protein: CASSPDSEAFF. The CDR3 nucleotides read TGTGCCAGCAGCCCGGACAGTGAAGCTTTCTTT.

This clonotype was observed a few times. The chain carries TRBV5-5 and TRBJ1-1, with D possibly being TRBD1 (6 bases). Trimming shortened V by 6 bases and J by 10 bases, and 22 bases separated the two germline ends. This CDR3 region has 14 residues. Germline V lookup: CDR1 SGHKS, CDR2 YYEKEE (reference sequence). The CDR3 region is CASIPEVRGVGAFF. CDR3 coding DNA: TGTGCCAGCATCCCCGAGGTGAGGGGGGTTGGAGCTTTCTTT. Full variable domain (rest looked up from reference TRBV5-5 and TRBJ1-1): DAGVTQSPTHLIKTRGQQVTLRCSPISGHKSVSWYQQVLGQGPQFIFQYYEKEERGRGNFPDRFSARQFPNYSSELNVNALLLGDSALYLCASIPEVRGVGAFFGQGTRLTVV.

Concerning this clonotype: The junction departs from the called germline gene at one end, perhaps through a read error. The V gene is TRBV29-1, the J gene TRBJ2-5; 7 bases map to TRBD2. Germline loops: CDR1 SQVTM, CDR2 ANQGSEA. The CDR3 extends over 12 amino acids. The CDR3 DNA sequence: TGCAGCGTCCAGCGGGGTGGAGAGACCCGGTACTTC. Protein product: CSVQRGGETRYF.

V usage is TRBV6-5 and J usage is TRBJ1-2; 7 bases are shared with TRBD1. The germline CDR1 and CDR2 sequences are MNHEY and SVGAGI. This CDR3 is 15 amino acids long. The V and J ends lost 2 bases and 8 bases, in that order; junction bases with no gene match: 11. The CDR3 loop is CASSYGNRGAGGYTF. The CDR3 DNA follows: TGTGCCAGCAGTTACGGCAACAGGGGTGCTGGGGGCTACACCTTC.

The sample holds a few counts of this clonotype. V is TRBV10-3 and J is TRBJ2-1; D is unresolved. From germline, CDR1 is ENHRY and CDR2 SYGVKD. V dropped 3 bases and J dropped 8 bases, with 14 bases sitting between them. This CDR3 region has 14 residues. CDR3: CAISEGREIHEQFF. The DNA for the CDR3 is TGTGCCATCAGTGAAGGTCGCGAAATCCATGAGCAGTTCTTC.

The table lists this clonotype with a few counts. The rearrangement uses TRBV24-1 and TRBJ2-3; D possibly uses TRBD1 or TRBD2 (5 bases each). Germline lookup yields CDR1 KGHDR and CDR2 SFDVKD. V was trimmed by 3 bases and J by 3 bases, leaving 9 bases between them. The CDR3 covers 14 residues. In DNA, the CDR3 is TGTGCCACCAGTGATCCGGGACGGACAGATACGCAGTATTTT. This sequence encodes CATSDPGRTDTQYF.

Here the CDR3 reads CASSYPGRETQYF. The CDR3 DNA sequence: TGTGCCAGCAGTTACCCAGGCCGGGAGACCCAGTACTTC. The V and J genes are TRBV6-5 and TRBJ2-4, with D hard to call. The J call may be mistaken, given a closer DNA end match to TRBJ2-5. Germline V gene data show CDR1 as MNHEY and CDR2 as SVGAGI. CDR3 length: 13 amino acids.

This chain connects TRBV27 to TRBJ2-3; TRBD1 matches 7 bases. CDR3 length: 16 residues. Germline trimming cut 6 bases from V and 4 bases from J; bases unmatched to any gene: 13. Germline V gene data show CDR1 as MNHEY and CDR2 as SMNVEV (reference sequence). The CDR3 region is CASSLRDRLSPDTQYF. In nucleotides, the CDR3 is TGTGCCAGCAGCCTACGGGACAGACTTTCCCCAGATACGCAGTATTTT.

The sample holds many counts of this clonotype. This chain links TRBV29-1 with TRBJ2-7; no clear D. Germline V CDR1 and CDR2: SQVTM, ANQGSEA. Trimming cost V 2 bases and J 0 bases, with 5 bases left between them. The CDR3 is 12 residues long. CDR3 in amino acids: CSVESTSYEQYF. Here the CDR3 DNA reads TGCAGCGTTGAATCTACCTCCTACGAGCAGTACTTC.

Many counts were recorded for this clonotype. The J gene is TRBJ2-1, the V gene TRBV6-1; TRBD1 agrees at 7 bases. CDR1 MNHNS and CDR2 SASEGT come from the germline V gene. The trim removed 4 bases at V and 4 bases at J, leaving 1 base unmatched. This CDR3 region has 13 residues. CDR3 in amino acids: CASSGTGYNEQFF. CDR3 coding DNA: TGTGCCAGCAGTGGGACAGGATACAATGAGCAGTTCTTC.

The gene calls are TRBV7-2 and TRBJ2-5; TRBD2 might be the D (6 bases). CDR3 length: 12 residues. The ends were cut back, 5 bases at V and 11 bases at J, with 15 bases in the middle. Germline V lookup: CDR1 SGHTA, CDR2 FQGNSA. The DNA of the CDR3 is TGTGCCAGCAGCCAGACTAGTCGTGAGCAGTACTTC. Amino acids: CASSQTSREQYF.